This T cell receptor (beta chain) was recovered during a study of cytomegalovirus exposure and HLA in healthy donors. Study-level background: Drawn from HLA-typed donors, approximately 86 million unique TCRs were held in an early data release.

Germline CDR1 and CDR2: SNHLY and FYNNEI. The V and J ends lost 3 bases and 0 bases respectively, with 6 bases between them. The length of the CDR3 is 13 residues. Primers for the PCR totalled 60 Vbeta and 13 Jbeta. The data were produced by immunoSEQ multiplex PCR, yet TCRdb's version contains in-frame clones alone and is incomplete. The sample yields more than 150,000 clones, approximately 82% seen once. Regarding this clone: Antigen: not known.

General study findings and limits: The only immune exposure information that was available was CMV serostatus. In a later analysis, specific HLA alleles were associated with 15,000 to 20,000 TCR beta sequences at a 0.05 false discovery rate. There were approximately 150 TCR beta chains listed as cytomegalovirus-associated.

The source of this sequence is a girl aged 2 to 9 in good health and CMV-seropositive. Input material: PBMCs. This chain joins TRBV2 and TRBJ2-7; D ambiguous. CDR3 residues: CASSERPSYEQYF. CDR3 nucleotides: TGTGCCAGCAGTGAGAGGCCCTCCTACGAGCAGTACTTC.